The source of this T cell receptor beta chain is a study of blood T cell repertoires in COVID-19. In the study overall: The cDNA or gDNA used as material had been derived from T cells, B-cell-depleted T cells, or PBMCs.

Original processing notes: Quantification of nucleated cells was approximated via reference gene primer amplification. The data were produced by immunoSEQ multiplex PCR, yet TCRdb's version contains in-frame clones alone and is incomplete. Clone size and the V and J calls come from that table; the DNA yielded D and trimming. The sample lists over 100,000 clones, more than 75% seen once, with 1.3% to 1.5% in the top ten. The sample holds a few counts of this clone. The CDR3 extends over 14 amino acids. V lost 1 base and J lost 2, with 4 bases in between. CDR1 is SGHRS, CDR2 YFSETQ, per germline. Material: peripheral blood. The receptor was isolated from a man aged 35-49 years with acute or convalescent COVID-19. This rearrangement joins TRBV5-1 to TRBJ2-6; no clear D. The CDR3 coding sequence is TGCGCCAGCAGCTTGAGCACTGGGGCCAACGTCCTGACTTTC. Translating gives CASSLSTGANVLTF.